Each of the 8 T cell receptor beta chains below was sequenced from the same sample in a study of blood T cell repertoires in COVID-19. TCRdb's copy holds only in-frame clones and misses some; the assay was immunoSEQ multiplex PCR. Of about 100,000 clones in the sample, about 87% were seen once. The source material was peripheral blood. Every receptor here comes from a woman aged 30 to 39 with acute or convalescent COVID-19.

V gene TRBV29-1 combines with J gene TRBJ2-2; D is perhaps TRBD1 (6 bases). CDR1 and CDR2 from the germline V gene are SQVTM and ANQGSEA. The CDR3 contains 16 residues. The V end lost 5 bases, the J end lost 0 bases, and 16 bases lay between the germline ends. CDR3 sequence: CSVQASGAPNTGELFF. Written as DNA, the CDR3 is TGCAGCGTTCAGGCCTCAGGGGCCCCGAACACCGGGGAGCTGTTTTTT.

This chain connects TRBV18 to TRBJ2-2, with a possible D match to TRBD1 (6 bases). There are 16 residues in the CDR3. The V gene lost 6 bases and the J gene lost 2 bases, with 16 bases spanning the gap. Germline assignment: CDR1 KGHSH and CDR2 LQKENI. The CDR3 coding sequence is TGTGCCAGCTCGCACCAACAGGGATTCAACACCGGGGAGCTGTTTTTT. Its protein product is CASSHQQGFNTGELFF. The full variable domain, in which reference TRBV18 and TRBJ2-2 provide the parts outside the CDR3, is NAGVMQNPRHLVRRRGQEARLRCSPMKGHSHVYWYRQLPEEGLKFMVYLQKENIIDESGMPKERFSAEFPKEGPSILRIQQVVRGDSAAYFCASSHQQGFNTGELFFGEGSRLTVL.

J is TRBJ2-7 and V is TRBV5-6; perhaps TRBD2 as D (5 bases). The V and J ends lost 4 bases and 4 bases respectively, with 9 bases between them. The CDR3 loop spans 12 amino acids. Germline V CDR1 and CDR2: SGHDT, YYEEEE. The CDR3 is CASSRREYEQYF. Here the CDR3 DNA reads TGTGCCAGCAGCCGAAGGGAGTACGAGCAGTACTTC. Variable domain in full (rest from reference TRBV5-6 and TRBJ2-7): DAGVTQSPTHLIKTRGQQVTLRCSPKSGHDTVSWYQQALGQGPQFIFQYYEEEERQRGNFPDRFSGHQFPNYSSELNVNALLLGDSALYLCASSRREYEQYFGPGTRLTVT.

The gene calls are TRBV12-3 or TRBV12-4 and TRBJ1-1, with D unclear. V lost 1 base and J 1 base, leaving 4 bases between the germline ends. The CDR3 contains 13 residues. The CDR3 region is CASSLGENTEAFF. The CDR3 DNA is TGTGCCAGCAGTTTAGGAGAGAACACTGAAGCTTTCTTT.

The chain joins TRBV20-1 to TRBJ1-2, with D tentatively TRBD1 (5 bases). From germline, CDR1 is DFQATT and CDR2 SNEGSKA (reference sequence). CDR3 size: 14 residues. The ends were cut back, 4 bases at V and 3 bases at J, with 15 bases in the middle. Here the CDR3 DNA reads TGCAGTGCTAATGATAGGGGTCTGGACTATGGCTACACCTTC. Encoded protein: CSANDRGLDYGYTF.

This chain joins TRBV7-3 and TRBJ2-1; 7 bases agree with TRBD1. Trimming at V came to 6 bases and at J to 0 bases, leaving 5 bases not matched to a gene. The CDR3 totals 15 residues. Germline V gene lookup returns CDR1 SGHTA and CDR2 FQGTGA. CDR3 sequence reads: CASRRTGDSYNEQFF. In DNA form, the CDR3 reads TGTGCCAGCAGACGAACAGGGGACTCCTACAATGAGCAGTTCTTC.

The chain joins TRBV4-1 to TRBJ1-1; tentative D call: TRBD1 (5 bases). The CDR3 runs 13 residues. The germline CDR1 and CDR2 sequences are MGHRA and YSYEKL. The germline V and J ends were trimmed by 6 bases and 7 bases, with 15 bases remaining between them. The CDR3 DNA follows: TGCGCCAGCAGGGAGGGGCTCGGTGGTGAAGCTTTCTTT. This translates into CASREGLGGEAFF.

The CDR3 here is CASNQAGIRFGYTF. CDR3 coding DNA: TGTGCCAGCAACCAGGCGGGGATCCGCTTCGGCTACACCTTC. The rearrangement links TRBV28 to TRBJ1-2; D unclear. In germline, CDR1 is MDHEN, CDR2 SYDVKM. V was pared by 7 bases and J by 8 bases, with 20 bases between. The CDR3 has 14 residues.